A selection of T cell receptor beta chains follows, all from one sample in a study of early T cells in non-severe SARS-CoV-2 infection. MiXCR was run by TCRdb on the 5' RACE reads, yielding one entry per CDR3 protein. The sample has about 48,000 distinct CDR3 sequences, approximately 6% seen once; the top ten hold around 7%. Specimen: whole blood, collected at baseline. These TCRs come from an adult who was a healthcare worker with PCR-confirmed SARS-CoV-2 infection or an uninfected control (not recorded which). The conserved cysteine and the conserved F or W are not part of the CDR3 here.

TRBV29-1	SGIGTEAF
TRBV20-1	SARGAYEQY
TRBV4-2	ASSPSGTRNTIY
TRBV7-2	ASSLVARGRGANVLT
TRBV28	ASSYPTSGSPY
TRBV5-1	ASAGVDEQY
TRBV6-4	ASSDADSDEQF
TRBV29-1	SAGGAGTEAF
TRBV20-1	SAIPGSNQPQH
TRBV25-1	ASSESGRAEAF
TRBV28	ASRLGGTNYGYT
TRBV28	ASSWDSGQDTQY
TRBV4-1	ASSQHRTGVRETQY
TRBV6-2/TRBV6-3	ASRTPSGRGTDTQY
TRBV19	ASSIGSGRMDEQF
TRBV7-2	ASSLSAGGTDTQY